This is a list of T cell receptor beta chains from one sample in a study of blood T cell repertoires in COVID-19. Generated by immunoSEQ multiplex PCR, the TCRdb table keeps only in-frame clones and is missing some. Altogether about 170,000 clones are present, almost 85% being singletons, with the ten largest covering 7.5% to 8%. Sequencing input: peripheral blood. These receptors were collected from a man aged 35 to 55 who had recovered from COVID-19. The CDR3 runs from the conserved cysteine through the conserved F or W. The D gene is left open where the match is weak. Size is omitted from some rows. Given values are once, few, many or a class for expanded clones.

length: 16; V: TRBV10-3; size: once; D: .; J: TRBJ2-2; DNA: TGTGCCATCAGGATCACCGGGACAAGCAACACCGGGGAGCTGTTTTTT; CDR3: CAIRITGTSNTGELFF
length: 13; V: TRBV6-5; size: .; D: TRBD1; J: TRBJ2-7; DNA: TGTGCCAGCCTGGACAGGGACTCCTACGAGCAGTACTTC; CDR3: CASLDRDSYEQYF
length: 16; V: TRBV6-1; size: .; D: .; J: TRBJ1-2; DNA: TGTGCCAGCAGTGAAGTTAGCGGGGCTCCATCCTATGGCTACACCTTC; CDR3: CASSEVSGAPSYGYTF
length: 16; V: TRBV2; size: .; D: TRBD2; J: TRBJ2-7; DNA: TGTGCCACCCTGTGGACTAGCGGGAGGGGCTCCTACGAGCAGTACTTC; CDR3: CATLWTSGRGSYEQYF
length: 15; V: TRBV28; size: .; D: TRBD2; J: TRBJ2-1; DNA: TGTGCCAGCAGTTTATCGGGCGGGAGGGGGGTTGAGCAGTTCTTC; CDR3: CASSLSGGRGVEQFF
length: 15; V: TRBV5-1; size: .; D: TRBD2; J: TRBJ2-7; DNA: TGCGCCAACCCCAAGGGGCGGGAGGTATCCTACGAGCAGTACTTC; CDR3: CANPKGREVSYEQYF
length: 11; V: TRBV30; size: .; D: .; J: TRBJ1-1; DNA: TGTGCCTGGAGTGTCGGGGGGGGAGCTTTCTTT; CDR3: CAWSVGGGAFF
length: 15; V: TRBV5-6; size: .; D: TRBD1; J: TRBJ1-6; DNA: TGTGCCAGCAGCCCCCGGGACAGGGAGGCTTCACCCCTCCACTTT; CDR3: CASSPRDREASPLHF
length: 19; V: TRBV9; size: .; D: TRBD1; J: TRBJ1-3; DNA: TGTGCCAGCAGCACGGTGGACGCCCCGGGACAGTCGTTGCAGAACACCATATATTTT; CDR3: CASSTVDAPGQSLQNTIYF
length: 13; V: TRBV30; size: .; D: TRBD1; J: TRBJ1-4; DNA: TGTGCCTGGATAGGACAGGGTAGTGAAAAACTGTTTTTT; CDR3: CAWIGQGSEKLFF
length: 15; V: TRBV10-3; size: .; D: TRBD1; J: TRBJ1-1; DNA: TGTGCCATCAGTGAGTCCAGCAGGGGGCTGACTGAAGCTTTCTTT; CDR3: CAISESSRGLTEAFF
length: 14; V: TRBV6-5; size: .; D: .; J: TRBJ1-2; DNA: TGTGCCAGCAGTTATCACCCAGGGGTATATGGCTACACCTTC; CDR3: CASSYHPGVYGYTF
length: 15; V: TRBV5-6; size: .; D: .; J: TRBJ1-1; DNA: TGTGCCAGCAGCTTGGGAGCAGGGTTGAACACTGAAGCTTTCTTT; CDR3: CASSLGAGLNTEAFF
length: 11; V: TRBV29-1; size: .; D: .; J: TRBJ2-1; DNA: TGCAGCGTTGGGGGGGTGGCTGAGCAGTTCTTC; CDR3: CSVGGVAEQFF
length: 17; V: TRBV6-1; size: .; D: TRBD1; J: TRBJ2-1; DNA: TGTGCCAGCAGTGCTGTCGCCGGGACAGGGAGTTTACATGAGCAGTTCTTC; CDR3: CASSAVAGTGSLHEQFF
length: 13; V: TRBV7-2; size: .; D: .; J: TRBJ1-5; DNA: TGTGCCAGCAGCTTAGTGGGGGCTCAGCCCCAGCATTTT; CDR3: CASSLVGAQPQHF
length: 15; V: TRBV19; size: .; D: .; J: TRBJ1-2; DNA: TGTGCCAGTAGTATAGGCCTCTACAGTTCTCGTGGCTACACCTTC; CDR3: CASSIGLYSSRGYTF
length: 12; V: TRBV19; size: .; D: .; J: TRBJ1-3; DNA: TGTGCCAGTAGTATCGAGGGAAACACCATATATTTT; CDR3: CASSIEGNTIYF
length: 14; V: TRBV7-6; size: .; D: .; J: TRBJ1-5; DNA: TGTGCCAGCAGCTTAGGTGGAGGGCACCAGCCCCAGCATTTT; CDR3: CASSLGGGHQPQHF
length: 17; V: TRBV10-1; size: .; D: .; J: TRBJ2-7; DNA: TGCGCCAGCAGTGAGCCGTTAAGGGGCCATTTCGCCTACGAGCAGTACTTC; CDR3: CASSEPLRGHFAYEQYF
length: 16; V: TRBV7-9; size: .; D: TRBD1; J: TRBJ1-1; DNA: TGTGCCAGCAGCTGGATAGGGGGACAGGGCGATACTGAAGCTTTCTTT; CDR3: CASSWIGGQGDTEAFF
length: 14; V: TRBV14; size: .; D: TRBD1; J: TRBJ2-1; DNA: TGTGCCAGCAGCCAACTCAGGGGGTACAATGAGCAGTTCTTC; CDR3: CASSQLRGYNEQFF
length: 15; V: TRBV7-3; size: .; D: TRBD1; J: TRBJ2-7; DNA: TGTGCCAGCAGCCCAACGGGACAGGGGGACTACGAGCAGTACTTC; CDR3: CASSPTGQGDYEQYF
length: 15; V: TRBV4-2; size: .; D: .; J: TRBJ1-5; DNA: TGTGCCAGCAGCCAAGTCGAGGGGGGGGATCAGCCCCAGCATTTT; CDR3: CASSQVEGGDQPQHF
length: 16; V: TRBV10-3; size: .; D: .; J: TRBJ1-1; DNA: TGTGCCATCAGTGAAGACGAAGGGGTCCTGAACACTGAAGCTTTCTTT; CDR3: CAISEDEGVLNTEAFF
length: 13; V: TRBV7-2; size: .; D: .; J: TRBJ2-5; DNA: TGTGCCAGCAGCTCCTGGGGGGGCGAGACCCAGTACTTC; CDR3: CASSSWGGETQYF
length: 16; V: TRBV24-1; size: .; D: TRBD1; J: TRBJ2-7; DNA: TGTGCCACCAGTGATTCCTTGGACAGGGGGCTTTACGAGCAGTACTTC; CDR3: CATSDSLDRGLYEQYF
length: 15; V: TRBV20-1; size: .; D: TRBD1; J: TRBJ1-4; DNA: TGCAGTGCTAGTCGTGCAGACAGGGAGGATGAAAAACTGTTTTTT; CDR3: CSASRADREDEKLFF
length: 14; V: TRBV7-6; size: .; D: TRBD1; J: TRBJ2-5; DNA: TGTGCCAGCAGCTCCACAGGGGGCGAGGAGACCCAGTACTTC; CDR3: CASSSTGGEETQYF
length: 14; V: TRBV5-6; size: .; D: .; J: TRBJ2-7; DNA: TGTGCCAGCAGCTTGGGAGGGGGACGTTACGAGCAGTACTTC; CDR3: CASSLGGGRYEQYF
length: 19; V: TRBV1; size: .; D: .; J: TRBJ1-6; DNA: TGCACCAGCAGCCTACGCCCACAGGGTGGGGTCACCAATAATTCACCCCTCCACTTT; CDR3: CTSSLRPQGGVTNNSPLHF
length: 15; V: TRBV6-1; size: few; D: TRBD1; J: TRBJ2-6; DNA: TGTGCCAGCAGTGAACAGGGGGCTGGGGCCAACGTCCTGACTTTC; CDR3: CASSEQGAGANVLTF
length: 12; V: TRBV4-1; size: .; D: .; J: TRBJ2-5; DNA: TGCGCCAGCAGCCAACCTGAAGAGACCCAGTACTTC; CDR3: CASSQPEETQYF
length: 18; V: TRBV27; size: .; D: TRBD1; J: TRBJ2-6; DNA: TGTGCCAGCAGTTTAATGCTGGGACAGGGGACTGGGGCCAACGTCCTGACTTTC; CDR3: CASSLMLGQGTGANVLTF
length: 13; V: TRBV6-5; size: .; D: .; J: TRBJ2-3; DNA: TGTGCCAGCAGTTACGGGACAAGTGATACGCAGTATTTT; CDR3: CASSYGTSDTQYF
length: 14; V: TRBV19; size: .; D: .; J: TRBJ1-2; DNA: TGTGCCAGTAGTATCACAGGGTTGGGCTATGGCTACACCTTC; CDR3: CASSITGLGYGYTF
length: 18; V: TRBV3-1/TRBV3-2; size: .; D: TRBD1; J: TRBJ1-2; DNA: TGTGCCAGCAGCCAAGAGAATCCCCGGACAGGCGCTAACTATGGCTACACCTTC; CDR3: CASSQENPRTGANYGYTF
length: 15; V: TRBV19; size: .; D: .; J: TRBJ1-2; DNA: TGTGCCAGTAGACGCGGAGAGGTGCCTAACTATGGCTACACCTTC; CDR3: CASRRGEVPNYGYTF
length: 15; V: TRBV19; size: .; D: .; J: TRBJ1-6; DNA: TGTGCCAGTAAGTTCGGAGCAGGGGCTAAGTCACCCCTCCACTTT; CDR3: CASKFGAGAKSPLHF
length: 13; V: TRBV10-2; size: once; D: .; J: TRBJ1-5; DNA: TGCGCCAGCAGTGAACAGGGTCTGCAGCCCCAGCATTTT; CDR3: CASSEQGLQPQHF
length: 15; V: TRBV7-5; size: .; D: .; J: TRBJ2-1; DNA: TGTGCCAGAAGACTTCGGACTAGCTCCTACAATGAGCAGTTCTTC; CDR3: CARRLRTSSYNEQFF
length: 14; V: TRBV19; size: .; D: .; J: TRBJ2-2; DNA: TGTGCCAGTAGTTGGGGACACGGGACCGGGGAGCTGTTTTTT; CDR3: CASSWGHGTGELFF
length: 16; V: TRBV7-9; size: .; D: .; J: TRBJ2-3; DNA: TGTGCCAGCAGCTTTTCCCTAGCCGCTAGCACAGATACGCAGTATTTT; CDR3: CASSFSLAASTDTQYF
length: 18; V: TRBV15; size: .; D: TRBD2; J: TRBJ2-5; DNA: TGTGCCACCAGCAGAGAACTAGCGGGAGGAAGGAGAGGAGAGACCCAGTACTTC; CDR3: CATSRELAGGRRGETQYF
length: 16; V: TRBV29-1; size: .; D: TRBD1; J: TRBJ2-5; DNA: TGCAGCGTTGACGGGACAGGGGATCTGAACCAAGAGACCCAGTACTTC; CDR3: CSVDGTGDLNQETQYF
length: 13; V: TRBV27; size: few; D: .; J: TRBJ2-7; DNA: TGTGCCAGCAGTCCCCTCACTAGTACCGAGCAGTACTTC; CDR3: CASSPLTSTEQYF
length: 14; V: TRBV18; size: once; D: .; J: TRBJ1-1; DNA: TGTGCCAGCTCACCATGGGAACCGGGAACTGAAGCTTTCTTT; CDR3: CASSPWEPGTEAFF
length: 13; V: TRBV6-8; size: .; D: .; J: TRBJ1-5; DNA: TGTGCCAGCAGACACGCCGGGGATCAGCCCCAGCATTTT; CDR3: CASRHAGDQPQHF
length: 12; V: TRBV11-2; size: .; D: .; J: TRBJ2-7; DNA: TGTGCCAGCAGCTTAGCCGCAGACGAGCAGTACTTC; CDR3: CASSLAADEQYF
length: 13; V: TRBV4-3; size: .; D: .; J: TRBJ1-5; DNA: TGCGCCAGCAGCCTAGAGAGGAATCAGCCCCAGCATTTT; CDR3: CASSLERNQPQHF
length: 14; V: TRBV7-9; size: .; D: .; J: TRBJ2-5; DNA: TGTGCCAGCAGCTTAGGCAGTCTCCAAGAGACCCAGTACTTC; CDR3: CASSLGSLQETQYF
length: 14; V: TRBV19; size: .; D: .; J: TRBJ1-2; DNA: TGTGCCAGTAAATTGTTGCAGGAGGATAATGGCTACACCTTC; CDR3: CASKLLQEDNGYTF
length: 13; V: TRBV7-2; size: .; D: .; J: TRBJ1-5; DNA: TGTGCCAGCAGCTTGACAGGCAATCAGCCCCAGCATTTT; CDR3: CASSLTGNQPQHF
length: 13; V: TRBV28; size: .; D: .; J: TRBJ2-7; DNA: TGTGCCAGCAGCCGCTCGACTTCCCGCGAGCAGTACTTC; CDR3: CASSRSTSREQYF
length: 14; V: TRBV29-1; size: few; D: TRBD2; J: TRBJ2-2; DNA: TGCAGCGTTGGGGCGGGAGGGAGGTCCGGGGAGCTGTTTTTT; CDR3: CSVGAGGRSGELFF
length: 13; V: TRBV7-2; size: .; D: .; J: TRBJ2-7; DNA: TGTGCCAGCAGCTTAAGTACGGCGGGCGAGCAGTACTTC; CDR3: CASSLSTAGEQYF
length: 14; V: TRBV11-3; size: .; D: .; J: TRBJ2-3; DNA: TGTGCCAGCAACAACCCTGGGGGCGCAGATACGCAGTATTTT; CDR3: CASNNPGGADTQYF
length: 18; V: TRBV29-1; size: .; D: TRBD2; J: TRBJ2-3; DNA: TGCAGCGCTAACAGGGTTCGGACTAGCGGGACTAGCACAGATACGCAGTATTTT; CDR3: CSANRVRTSGTSTDTQYF
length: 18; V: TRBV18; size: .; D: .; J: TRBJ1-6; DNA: TGTGCCAGCTCACCACTAGAGTGGGGAGGGCCCTATAATTCACCCCTCCACTTT; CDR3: CASSPLEWGGPYNSPLHF